This T cell receptor (beta chain) is from a study of early T cells in non-severe SARS-CoV-2 infection. Study-wide context: The authors sequenced bulk RNA from unsorted whole blood, leaving chains unpaired.

Unique molecular identifiers were attached to individual cDNA molecules. MiXCR, run by TCRdb on the 5' RACE reads, gives a single entry per CDR3 protein. There are 63,000 or so distinct CDR3 sequences in the sample; about 10% occur only once, and more than 5.5% lies in the top ten. This clonotype was counted many times. The CDR3 loop spans 16 amino acids. Losses at the gene ends were 3 bases for V and 4 bases for J; bases not matched to a gene: 7. Germline CDR1 is KGHDR and CDR2 is SFDVKD. Sequencing used whole blood. This sequence joins TRBV24-1 and TRBJ2-1; 8 bases agree with TRBD2. The origin of this receptor is an adult who was a healthcare worker with PCR-confirmed SARS-CoV-2 infection or an uninfected control (not recorded which). The CDR3 nucleotides are TGTGCCACCAGTGATACAACGGGAGGGCATTACAATGAGCAGTTCTTC. Protein product: CATSDTTGGHYNEQFF.